The clone carrying this T cell receptor (beta chain) was seen a handful of times. Its antigen is not known. All donors came from Russia, were Caucasian and healthy, and spanned ages about 6 to 100. Germline V gene sequence: CDR1 ENHRY, CDR2 SYGVKD. CDR3 size: 19 residues. V lost 0 bases, J lost 0 bases, and 20 bases lay in between. A second PCR of about 7 to 12 cycles used a sample-barcoded 5' primer and a J-beta primer mix. Every individual sample yielded 2.5 million or more paired-end reads (each containing CDR3). MiXCR, applied by TCRdb to the 5' RACE reads, yields one record per CDR3 protein. The sample records about 640,000 distinct CDR3 sequences, 45% to 65% being singletons. This entry belongs to a study of blood T cells in healthy people across ages. Study-wide findings and caveats: Age advanced and TCR beta diversity per million T cells fell, roughly linearly.

Material: blood. This clonotype was sampled from a man in his 60s in good health. The chain employs TRBV10-3 and TRBJ2-5; D is unclear. Written as DNA, the CDR3 is TGTGCCATCAGTGAGTCGATAGGTCCTAGGACCAGCGACCAAGAGACCCAGTACTTC. It translates to CAISESIGPRTSDQETQYF.